This TCR beta chain came from a study of control samples from healthy donors and cancer patients. The assay was immunoSEQ multiplex PCR, and TCRdb's table has in-frame clones only and misses some. The sample carries 85,000 to 90,000 clones, under 90% recorded once. Germline V gives CDR1 MNHEY, CDR2 SVGEGT. The trim removed 5 bases at V and 5 bases at J, leaving 10 bases unmatched. This CDR3 region has 16 residues. The sample was blood. The chain uses TRBV6-2 or TRBV6-3 and TRBJ2-3, with 10 bases identical to TRBD2. This receptor was obtained from a woman aged 40 to 50 in good health. The CDR3: CASSTQRGGLGDTQYF. CDR3 DNA: TGTGCCAGCAGTACTCAGCGGGGGGGCTTAGGAGATACGCAGTATTTT.